A selection of T cell receptor beta chains follows, all from one sample in a study of blood T cell repertoires in COVID-19. This table comes from immunoSEQ multiplex PCR, and its TCRdb copy is limited to in-frame clones, with some not included. This sample has 120,000 to 150,000 clones, with around 85% found just once. Material: peripheral blood. These TCRs come from a woman aged 60-75 years with COVID-19, enrolled during active disease. Both conserved end residues are trimmed from each CDR3. The D gene is left open where the match is weak.

TRBD1	TRBV30	TRBJ2-5	AWSPTGQGRETQY
.	TRBV21-1	TRBJ1-1	ASSLTGTGGTTEAF
TRBD1	TRBV2	TRBJ2-3	ASSEQGEDTQY
TRBD1	TRBV27	TRBJ2-1	ASSLSRTGAREQF
TRBD1	TRBV19	TRBJ2-7	ASSMHRDSLYEQY
.	TRBV5-5	TRBJ2-7	ASSVGYEQY
TRBD1	TRBV6-2/TRBV6-3	TRBJ1-4	ASSRGTVPNEKLF
.	TRBV29-1	TRBJ2-7	SVRMGSPRYEQY
.	TRBV7-6	TRBJ2-1	ASSLQDEQF
.	TRBV9	TRBJ2-3	ASSSSGGSTDTQY
TRBD2	TRBV24-1	TRBJ2-3	ATSPSGTSTDTQY
TRBD1	TRBV5-1	TRBJ1-1	ASSLRTGNTEAF
.	TRBV6-5	TRBJ1-1	ASSTDSPWTEAF
.	TRBV19	TRBJ2-7	ASSITQGTEGEQY
.	TRBV21-1	TRBJ1-2	ASSTRGDLYGYT
TRBD1	TRBV28	TRBJ1-5	ASSSTGEEPQH
TRBD1	TRBV18	TRBJ1-5	ASSLGTASNQPQH
.	TRBV7-8	TRBJ2-1	ASSRYTGRGDYNEQF
TRBD1	TRBV4-1	TRBJ2-7	ASSRPGQSSYEQY
.	TRBV6-5	TRBJ2-4	ASRKDSPGHIQY
.	TRBV3-1/TRBV3-2	TRBJ2-3	ASSQTTSTDTQY
.	TRBV3-1/TRBV3-2	TRBJ1-2	ASSQPTGSDYGYT
TRBD2	TRBV4-3	TRBJ2-7	ASSPGTSGVWEQY
.	TRBV6-5	TRBJ2-1	ASSYLEQGNEQF